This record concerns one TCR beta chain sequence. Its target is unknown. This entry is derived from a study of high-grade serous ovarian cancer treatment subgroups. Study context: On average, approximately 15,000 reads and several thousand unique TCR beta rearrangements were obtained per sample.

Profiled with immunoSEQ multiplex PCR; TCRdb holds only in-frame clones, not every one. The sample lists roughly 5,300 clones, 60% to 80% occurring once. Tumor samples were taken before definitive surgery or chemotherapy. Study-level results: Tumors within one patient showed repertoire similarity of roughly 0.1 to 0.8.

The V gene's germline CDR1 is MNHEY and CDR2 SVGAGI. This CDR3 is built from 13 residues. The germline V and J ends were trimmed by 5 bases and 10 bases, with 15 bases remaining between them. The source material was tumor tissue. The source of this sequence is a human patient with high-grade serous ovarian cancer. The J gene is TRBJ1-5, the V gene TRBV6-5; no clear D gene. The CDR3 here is CASSEGFGFPQHF. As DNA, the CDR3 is TGTGCCAGCAGTGAAGGCTTTGGGTTTCCCCAGCATTTT.